This TCR beta chain emerged from a study of CD8+CD57+ T cells in acquired aplastic anemia. It was genomic DNA that served as the template for profiling TCR beta VDJ and CDR3. TCRdb recomputed calls from the reads with MiXCR, one row per CDR3 protein. The sample lists approximately 220,000 distinct CDR3 sequences, about half occurring once. Patients picked for sequencing had shown CD8+CD57+ cell expansion detected by flow cytometry. None of the patients had been given any therapy when their blood was sampled. For this clonotype: Its antigen is undetermined.

The J segment lost 2 bases and the V segment lost 3 bases, leaving 5 bases of the junction unmatched. This CDR3 has 15 amino acids. Germline V CDR1 and CDR2: SGHTA, FQGNSA. Regarding the study as a whole: With respect to CD8+ Simpson's diversity, patients and controls did not differ significantly. It was found that roughly 29 CD8+ CDR3 sequences were shared between patients and controls.

This sequence originates from a human donor with aplastic anemia. This sequence joins TRBV7-2 and TRBJ2-7; 9 bases map to TRBD1. Sequenced material: sorted CD4+, CD8+, or CD8+CD57+ T cells (not recorded which) from PBMCs. The CDR3 coding sequence is TGTGCCAGCAGCTTCGGTAGACAGGGGGCCTACGAGCAGTACTTC. It is translated as CASSFGRQGAYEQYF.